These 11 T cell receptor beta chains share one sample of origin, sequenced in a study of T-cell reconstitution after alpha-beta-depleted transplantation in children (dated by TCRdb to the mid-2010s). The library was generated by PCR. TCRdb names Illumina HiSeq 2500 as the instrument used. TCR libraries were prepared with molecular barcoding, using unique molecular identifiers to normalize TCRbeta repertoire quantification. TCRdb redid the processing of the public reads, applying fastp at Q25 and MiXCR, and retained in-frame beta chains. Identical CDR3 protein sequences are pooled into one entry, listed with their most common genes and DNA. The sample contains approximately 230,000 distinct CDR3 sequences, about 24% of them found a single time. The leading ten clones occupy around 4.8% of the sample. The treatment or condition label here, explained by the study, means: allogeneic hematopoietic cell transplantation with graft depleted of TCRalphabeta T cells and CD19 B cells.

Material: PBMCs, mostly from graft donor cells, obtained 360 days after TCRalphabeta/CD19-depleted stem cell transplant. These receptors originate from a female patient aged 2 to 10 who had a stem cell transplant for congenital amegakaryocytic thrombocytopenia, so the T cells may come from the graft donor.

This sequence joins TRBV28 and TRBJ2-7, with a weak D call TRBD1 (5 bases). CDR3 length: 14 residues. V gave up 3 bases and J gave up 3 bases, with 12 bases separating them. CDR1 and CDR2 from the germline V gene are MDHEN and SYDVKM. CDR3 in amino acids: CASSFRQPYYEQYF. The CDR3 DNA is TGTGCCAGCAGTTTCCGACAGCCCTACTACGAGCAGTACTTC.

In this sample, this clonotype turned up many times. The chain has TRBV27 and TRBJ2-7, with D tentatively TRBD2 (5 bases). V dropped 1 base and J dropped 5 bases, with 9 bases sitting between them. Germline CDR1 is MNHEY and CDR2 is SMNVEV (reference sequence). There are 13 residues in the CDR3. CDR3 in amino acids: CASSLWPSNEQYF. As DNA, the CDR3 is TGTGCCAGCAGTTTATGGCCTAGCAACGAGCAGTACTTC.

CDR3 sequence (DNA): TGCGCCAGCAGCCAAATGGGTTTAGGGAATGAAAAACTGTTTTTT. Translation gives CASSQMGLGNEKLFF. The rearrangement joins TRBV4-1 to TRBJ1-4; D unresolved. The CDR3 consists of 15 residues. Per the germline V gene, CDR1 is MGHRA and CDR2 is YSYEKL. The V and J ends lost 2 bases and 5 bases respectively, with 12 bases between them.

V and J are TRBV28 and TRBJ2-3; D is possibly TRBD1 or TRBD2 (5 bases each). Germline lookup yields CDR1 MDHEN and CDR2 SYDVKM. CDR3 size: 16 residues. Trimming shortened V by 2 bases and J by 2 bases, and 14 bases separated the two germline ends. CDR3 sequence: CASSLQTGANTDTQYF. CDR3 bases: TGTGCCAGCAGTTTACAAACCGGGGCGAACACAGATACGCAGTATTTT.

This clonotype was observed at least ten times. The genes are TRBV12-3 or TRBV12-4 and TRBJ2-7, with 8 bases that match TRBD2. V lost 1 base and J lost 3; bases outside the gene matches: 5. The CDR3 consists of 15 residues. The CDR3 DNA sequence: TGTGCCAGCAGTTTAGGACGGGAGGGAAACTACGAGCAGTACTTC. It encodes CASSLGREGNYEQYF.

The rearrangement links TRBV7-9 to TRBJ1-4, with D unresolved. CDR3 length: 14 amino acids. The V end was cut by 8 bases, the J end by 6 bases, with 16 bases between. The germline CDR1 and CDR2 sequences are SEHNR and FQNEAQ (reference sequence). CDR3 nucleotide sequence: TGTGCCAGCCGTTCCGGGAGGTTGGATGAAAAACTGTTTTTT. Protein sequence: CASRSGRLDEKLFF.

This rearrangement joins TRBV3-1 to TRBJ2-1; TRBD2 matches 9 bases. The CDR3 is 14 amino acids. CDR1 LGHDT and CDR2 YNNKEL come from the germline V gene (reference sequence). J was trimmed by 9 bases and V by 1 base; bases with no gene match: 4. CDR3 coding DNA: TGTGCCAGCAGCCAAGGCGGGGGGGCCGCTGAGCAGTTCTTC. Amino acids: CASSQGGGAAEQFF.

This clonotype was counted only a few times. The CDR3 DNA follows: TGTGCCAGCAGCTTGGATCAGGGGGTTCTGAACACCGGGGAGCTGTTTTTT. This gives the protein CASSLDQGVLNTGELFF. This chain uses TRBV7-6 with TRBJ2-2; 7 positions match TRBD1. Germline lookup yields CDR1 SGHVS and CDR2 FNYEAQ. The CDR3 totals 17 residues. J was trimmed by 1 base and V by 3 bases; bases with no gene match: 8.

In this sample, this clonotype turned up many times. The rearrangement joins TRBV3-1 to TRBJ2-1; the match to TRBD1 covers 7 bases. The junction had 4 bases not matched to a gene; V was cut back by 6 bases and J by 2 bases. The CDR3 consists of 14 residues. Germline CDR1 and CDR2: LGHDT and YNNKEL (reference sequence). The CDR3 region is CASSPGTAYNEQFF. The DNA for the CDR3 is TGTGCCAGCAGTCCCGGGACAGCCTACAATGAGCAGTTCTTC.

This clonotype was recorded a few times. The chain uses TRBV5-4 and TRBJ2-2, with D possibly being TRBD1 (6 bases). V lost 4 bases to trimming and J lost 1 base, with 17 bases between them. Looked up from germline, CDR1 is SGHNT and CDR2 is YYREEE (reference sequence). The CDR3 contains 17 residues. CDR3: CASSPVSGTLNTGELFF. The CDR3 DNA is TGTGCCAGCAGCCCGGTGTCCGGGACACTGAACACCGGGGAGCTGTTTTTT.

The V gene is TRBV5-1, the J gene TRBJ2-5; D may match TRBD1 or TRBD2 (5 bases each). Germline CDR1 reads SGHRS; CDR2 reads YFSETQ. V dropped 4 bases and J dropped 5 bases, with 24 bases sitting between them. This CDR3 is 17 amino acids long. CDR3 coding DNA: TGCGCCAGCAGCCTTGGACCCCATGGGCAGAGGGACGAGACCCAGTACTTC. Its translation is CASSLGPHGQRDETQYF.